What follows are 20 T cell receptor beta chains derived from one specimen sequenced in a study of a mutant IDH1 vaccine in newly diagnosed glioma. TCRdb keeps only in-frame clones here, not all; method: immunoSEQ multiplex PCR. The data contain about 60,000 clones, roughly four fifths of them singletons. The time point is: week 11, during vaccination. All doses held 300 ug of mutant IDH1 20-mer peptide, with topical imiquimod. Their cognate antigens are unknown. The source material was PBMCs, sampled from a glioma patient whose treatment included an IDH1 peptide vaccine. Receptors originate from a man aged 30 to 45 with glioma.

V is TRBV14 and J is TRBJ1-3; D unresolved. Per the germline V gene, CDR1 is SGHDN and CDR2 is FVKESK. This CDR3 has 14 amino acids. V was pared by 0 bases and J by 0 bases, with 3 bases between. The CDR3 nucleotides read TGTGCCAGCAGCCAAGAAGTCTCTGGAAACACCATATATTTT. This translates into CASSQEVSGNTIYF.

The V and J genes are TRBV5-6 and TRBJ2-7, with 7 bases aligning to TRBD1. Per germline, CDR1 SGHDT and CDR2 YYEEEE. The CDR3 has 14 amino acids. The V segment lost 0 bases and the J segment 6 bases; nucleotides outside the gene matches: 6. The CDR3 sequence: CASSLDRGLSEQYF. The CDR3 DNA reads TGTGCCAGCAGCTTGGACAGGGGCCTATCCGAGCAGTACTTC.

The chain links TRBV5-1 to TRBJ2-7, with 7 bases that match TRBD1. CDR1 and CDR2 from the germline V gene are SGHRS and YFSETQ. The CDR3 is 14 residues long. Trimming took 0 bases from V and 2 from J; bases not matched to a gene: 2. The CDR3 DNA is TGCGCCAGCAGCTTGGCAGGGACAGCCTACGAGCAGTACTTC. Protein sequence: CASSLAGTAYEQYF.

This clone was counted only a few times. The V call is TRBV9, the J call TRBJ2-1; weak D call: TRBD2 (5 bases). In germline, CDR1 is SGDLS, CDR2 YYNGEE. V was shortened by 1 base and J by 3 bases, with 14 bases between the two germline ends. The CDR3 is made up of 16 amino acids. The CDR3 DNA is TGTGCCAGCAGCGTATACCGACTACTTCTCTACAATGAGCAGTTCTTC. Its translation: CASSVYRLLLYNEQFF.

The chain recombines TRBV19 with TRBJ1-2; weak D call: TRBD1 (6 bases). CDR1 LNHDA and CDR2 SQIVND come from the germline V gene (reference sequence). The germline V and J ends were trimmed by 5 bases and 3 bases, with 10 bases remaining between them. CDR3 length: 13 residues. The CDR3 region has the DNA TGTGCCAGTAGTCTGGACAGAGACTATGGCTACACCTTC. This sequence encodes CASSLDRDYGYTF.

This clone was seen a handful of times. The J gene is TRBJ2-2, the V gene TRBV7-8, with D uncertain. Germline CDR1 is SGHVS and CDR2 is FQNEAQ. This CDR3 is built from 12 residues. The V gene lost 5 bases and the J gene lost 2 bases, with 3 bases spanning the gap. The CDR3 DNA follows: TGTGCCAGCAGCAAAAACACCGGGGAGCTGTTTTTT. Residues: CASSKNTGELFF.

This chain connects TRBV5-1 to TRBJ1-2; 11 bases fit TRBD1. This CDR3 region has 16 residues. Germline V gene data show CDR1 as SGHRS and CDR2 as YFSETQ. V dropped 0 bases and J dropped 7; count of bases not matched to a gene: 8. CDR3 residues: CASSLDVPGQGVGYTF. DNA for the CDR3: TGCGCCAGCAGCTTGGATGTTCCGGGACAGGGGGTTGGCTACACCTTC. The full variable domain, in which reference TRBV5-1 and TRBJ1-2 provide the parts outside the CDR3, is KAGVTQTPRYLIKTRGQQVTLSCSPISGHRSVSWYQQTPGQGLQFLFEYFSETQRNKGNFPGRFSGRQFSNSRSEMNVSTLELGDSALYLCASSLDVPGQGVGYTFGSGTRLTVV.

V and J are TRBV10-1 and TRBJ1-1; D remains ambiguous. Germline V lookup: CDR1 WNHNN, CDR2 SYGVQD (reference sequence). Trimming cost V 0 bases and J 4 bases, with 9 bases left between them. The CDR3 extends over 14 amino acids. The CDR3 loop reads CASSESHRGTEAFF. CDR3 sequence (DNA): TGCGCCAGCAGTGAGTCGCATCGGGGCACTGAAGCTTTCTTT.

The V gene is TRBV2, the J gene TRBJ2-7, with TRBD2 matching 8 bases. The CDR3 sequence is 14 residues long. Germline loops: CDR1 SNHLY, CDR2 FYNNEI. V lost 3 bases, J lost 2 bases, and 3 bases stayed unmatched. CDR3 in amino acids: CASSEASGPYEQYF. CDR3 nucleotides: TGTGCCAGCAGTGAGGCTAGCGGGCCCTACGAGCAGTACTTC.

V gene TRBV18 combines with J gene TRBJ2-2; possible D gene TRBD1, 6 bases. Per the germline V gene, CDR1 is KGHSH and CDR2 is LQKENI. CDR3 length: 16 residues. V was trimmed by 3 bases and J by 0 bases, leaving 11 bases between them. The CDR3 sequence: CASSPRDISNTGELFF. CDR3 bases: TGTGCCAGCTCACCTAGGGACATTTCGAACACCGGGGAGCTGTTTTTT.

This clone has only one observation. The CDR3 nucleotides are TGTGCCAGCTCCCAGGGACTCGATGAAAAACTGTTTTTT. Translated, it gives CASSQGLDEKLFF. The chain is built from TRBV18 and TRBJ1-4; D may be TRBD1 (5 bases). Germline V lookup: CDR1 KGHSH, CDR2 LQKENI. Trimming pared 6 bases from V and 6 bases from J, leaving 11 bases between. The CDR3 consists of 13 residues.

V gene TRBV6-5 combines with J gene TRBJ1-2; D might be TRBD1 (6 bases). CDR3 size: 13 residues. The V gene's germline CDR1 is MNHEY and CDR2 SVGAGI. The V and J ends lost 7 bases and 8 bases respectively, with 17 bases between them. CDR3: CASTPNRDLGYTF. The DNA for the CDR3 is TGTGCCAGCACCCCGAACAGGGATTTGGGCTACACCTTC.

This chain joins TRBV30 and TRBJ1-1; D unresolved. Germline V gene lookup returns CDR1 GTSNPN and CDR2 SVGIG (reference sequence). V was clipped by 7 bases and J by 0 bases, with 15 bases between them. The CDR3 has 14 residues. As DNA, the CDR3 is TGTGCCTCTTCCCGACGGCTTCTGAACACTGAAGCTTTCTTT. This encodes CASSRRLLNTEAFF.

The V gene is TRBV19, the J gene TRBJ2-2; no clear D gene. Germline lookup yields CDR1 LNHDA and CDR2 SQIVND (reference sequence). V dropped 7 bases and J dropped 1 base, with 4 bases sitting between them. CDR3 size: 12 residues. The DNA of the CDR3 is TGTGCCAGTAATGTGAACACCGGGGAGCTGTTTTTT. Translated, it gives CASNVNTGELFF.

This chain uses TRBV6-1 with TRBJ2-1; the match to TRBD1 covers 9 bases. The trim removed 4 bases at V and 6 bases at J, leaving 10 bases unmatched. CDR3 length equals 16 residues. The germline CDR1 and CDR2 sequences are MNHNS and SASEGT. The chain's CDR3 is CASSGRYRGLSNEQFF. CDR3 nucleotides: TGTGCCAGCAGTGGACGATACAGGGGGCTAAGCAATGAGCAGTTCTTC.

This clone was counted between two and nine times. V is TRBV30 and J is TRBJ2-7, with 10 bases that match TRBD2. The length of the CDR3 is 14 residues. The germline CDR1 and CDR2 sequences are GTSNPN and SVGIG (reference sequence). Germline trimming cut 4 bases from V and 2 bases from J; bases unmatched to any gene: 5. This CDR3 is CAWTSGRPTYEQYF. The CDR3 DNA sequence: TGTGCCTGGACTAGCGGGAGACCCACCTACGAGCAGTACTTC.

CDR3 loop: CASSSPTTKGHTQYF. CDR3 DNA sequence: TGTGCCAGCAGCTCCCCCACTACAAAGGGTCATACGCAGTATTTT. The chain uses TRBV5-4 and TRBJ2-3; D is unresolved. V was cut by 3 bases and J by 7 bases, with 18 bases left in between. In germline, CDR1 is SGHNT, CDR2 YYREEE (reference sequence). The CDR3 consists of 15 residues.

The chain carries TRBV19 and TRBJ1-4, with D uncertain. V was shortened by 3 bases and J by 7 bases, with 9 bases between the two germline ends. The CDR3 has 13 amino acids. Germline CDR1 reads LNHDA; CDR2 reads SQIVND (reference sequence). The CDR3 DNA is TGTGCCAGTAGTATTTCCCAGGTTGAAAAACTGTTTTTT. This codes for CASSISQVEKLFF. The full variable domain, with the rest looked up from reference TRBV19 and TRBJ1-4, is DGGITQSPKYLFRKEGQNVTLSCEQNLNHDAMYWYRQDPGQGLRLIYYSQIVNDFQKGDIAEGYSVSREKKESFPLTVTSAQKNPTAFYLCASSISQVEKLFFGSGTQLSVL.

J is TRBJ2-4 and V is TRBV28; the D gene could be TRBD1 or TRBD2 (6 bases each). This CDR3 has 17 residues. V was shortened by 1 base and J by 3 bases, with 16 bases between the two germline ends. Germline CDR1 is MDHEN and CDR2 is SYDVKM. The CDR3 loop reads CASSLLTGRGGKNIQYF. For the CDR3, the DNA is TGTGCCAGCAGTTTATTGACGGGCAGGGGAGGCAAAAACATTCAGTACTTC.

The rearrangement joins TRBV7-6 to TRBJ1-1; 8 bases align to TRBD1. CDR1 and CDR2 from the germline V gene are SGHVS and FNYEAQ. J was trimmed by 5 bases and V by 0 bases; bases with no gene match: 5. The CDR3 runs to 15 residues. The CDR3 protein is CASSLAGTGQTEAFF. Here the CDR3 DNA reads TGTGCCAGCAGCTTAGCGGGGACAGGTCAGACTGAAGCTTTCTTT.